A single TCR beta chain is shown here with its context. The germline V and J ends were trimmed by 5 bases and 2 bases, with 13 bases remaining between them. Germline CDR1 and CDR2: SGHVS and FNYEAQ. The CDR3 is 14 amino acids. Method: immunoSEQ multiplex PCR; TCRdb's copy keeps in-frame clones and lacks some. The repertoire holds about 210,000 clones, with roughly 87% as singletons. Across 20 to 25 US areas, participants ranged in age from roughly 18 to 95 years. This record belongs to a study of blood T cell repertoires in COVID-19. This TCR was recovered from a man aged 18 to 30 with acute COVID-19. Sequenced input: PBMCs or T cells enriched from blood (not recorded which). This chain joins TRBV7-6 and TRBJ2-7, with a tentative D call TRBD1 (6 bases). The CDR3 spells CASSIGQRTYEQYF. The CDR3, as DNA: TGTGCCAGCAGCATAGGACAGCGTACCTACGAGCAGTACTTC.